The present entry profiles one TCR beta chain with its context. This clonotype was seen more than once but under ten times. The antigen this receptor binds is unknown. At one of its ends the junction is not consistent with the germline gene, which may arise from a read error. Amplification of TCR beta CDR3 regions was carried out from RNA transcripts. The TCR CDR3 was subjected to a first round of RT-PCR using the HTBI primer set and the Qiagen OneStep RT-PCR kit. Libraries were constructed in a second round of multiplex PCR, after which size selection and purification were carried out. Libraries were sequenced paired-end with 100 bp reads on an Illumina HiSeq2000. The authors processed their data as follows. SOAPnuke was used to process the raw data, throwing out any read that contained adapters or uncalled bases, had a mean Phred below 15, or lacked an exact constant-primer or identifier match. High-quality paired reads were merged with COPE v1.2.5, and unique nucleotide sequences were defined as clonotypes. MiTCR v1.1 was used to align the clonotypes against IMGT TRBV, TRBD and TRBJ reference segments. Analysis was restricted to V-J combinations with a frequency above 0.0001, which covered roughly 99% of repertoires. A TCS score was defined as the ratio between F50 (clonal expansion) and ExV (chaos), using BLOSUM62-based TCRdist between CDR3 peptides within each V-J. Welch's t-statistics and random forest reduced roughly 500 V-J features to 13, which were used in a naive Bayes classifier (R e1071). The public sequencing data were trimmed at Q25 with fastp and processed into clonotypes with MiXCR by TCRdb, which kept only in-frame beta chains. Duplicate CDR3 protein sequences are folded into a single record with the most common DNA and genes. TCRdb, not the original authors, processed these V and J calls. A total of approximately 480,000 distinct CDR3 sequences appear in this sample, roughly 20% of them only once. The ten largest account for approximately 26% of the sample.

The cysteine opens and the phenylalanine closes a CDR3 of 14 amino acids. CDR3 DNA only is kept here, 42 bases in frame from base 1. This specimen comes from a study of T cells in Graves' hyperthyroidism and ophthalmopathy (dated by TCRdb to about 2019). With respect to the entire study: Peripheral blood samples were taken at the time of initial diagnosis, prior to any treatment. The 85 to 100 discovery patients were randomly split 7:3 into training and test sets. Thyroid tissue and blood T-cell repertoires from roughly six Graves' hyperthyroidism patients were also compared in the study. Prospective prediction of ophthalmopathy was tested in an independent validation cohort consisting of roughly 20 hyperthyroidism patients and over 15 patients who later progressed to ophthalmopathy. After blood sampling, hyperthyroidism patients were treated with methimazole at a starting dose of 30 mg daily, and ophthalmopathy patients were treated with high-dose intravenous methylprednisolone. The paper reports TCR Vbeta CDR3 sequencing of some 140 peripheral blood samples: 43 ophthalmopathy, fewer than 85 hyperthyroidism and around 17 progressor patients. A discovery cohort of about a hundred patients, 43 with Graves' ophthalmopathy and 57 with stable Graves' hyperthyroidism, was used to find distinguishing TCR V-J signatures.

What the study reported, not specific to this receptor: Sample size was not statistically predetermined, and investigators were not blinded to group allocation. In validation, the model predicted progression to ophthalmopathy a median of about 6.8 months before onset, with around 70% sensitivity and roughly 79% specificity. Most expanded thyroid clonotypes (frequency above 0.001) were also detected in blood, suggesting blood repertoires may reflect thyroid immune responses. In cross-validation, a model built on a 13 V-J signature told ophthalmopathy apart from stable hyperthyroidism with 85% to 90% sensitivity and approximately 81% specificity, and in testing the same model reached 80%/75%.

A patient counted as having stable Graves' hyperthyroidism if no progression to ophthalmopathy occurred over 18 months of follow-up. Hyperthyroidism patients were aged 18 to 65 years and newly diagnosed, with disease duration of less than 2 months. Any patient with an uncontrolled infection, another autoimmune disease, pregnancy or lactation was excluded. Diagnoses were based on clinical symptoms, serum thyroxine and TRAb, thyroid ultrasound and orbital computed tomography. Ficoll-Paque density gradient centrifugation was used to isolate PBMCs from approximately 11 ml of fresh peripheral blood. Trizol reagent was used to extract total RNA, and RNA quality was then checked on an Agilent 2100 Bioanalyzer.

The sample was blood. The V and J genes are TRBV12-3 or TRBV12-4 and TRBJ2-7, and TRBD2 matches 8 of the central bases. The clonotype originates from a man between 18 and 29 years old with Graves' hyperthyroidism. The CDR3 region has the sequence CASSFSGIAYEQHF. The DNA sequence is given as TGTGCCAGCAGTTTTAGCGGGATAGCCTACGAGCAGCACTTC.